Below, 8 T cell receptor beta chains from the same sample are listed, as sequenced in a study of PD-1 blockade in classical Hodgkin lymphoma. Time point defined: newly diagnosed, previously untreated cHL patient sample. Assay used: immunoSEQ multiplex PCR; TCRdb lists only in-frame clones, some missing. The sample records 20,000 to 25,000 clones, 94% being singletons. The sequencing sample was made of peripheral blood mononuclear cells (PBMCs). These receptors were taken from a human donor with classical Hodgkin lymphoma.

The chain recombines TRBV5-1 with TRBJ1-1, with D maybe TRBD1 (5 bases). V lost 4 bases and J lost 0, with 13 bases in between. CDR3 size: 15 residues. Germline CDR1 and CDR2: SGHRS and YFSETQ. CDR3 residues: CASSMRGVMNTEAFF. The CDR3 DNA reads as TGCGCCAGCAGCATGAGAGGGGTCATGAACACTGAAGCTTTCTTT.

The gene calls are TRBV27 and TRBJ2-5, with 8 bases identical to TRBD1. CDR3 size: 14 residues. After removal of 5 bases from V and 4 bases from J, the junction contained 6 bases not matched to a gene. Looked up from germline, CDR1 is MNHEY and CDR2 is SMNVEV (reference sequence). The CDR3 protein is CASSPRTGLETQYF. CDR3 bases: TGTGCCAGCAGTCCCAGGACAGGGTTAGAGACCCAGTACTTC.

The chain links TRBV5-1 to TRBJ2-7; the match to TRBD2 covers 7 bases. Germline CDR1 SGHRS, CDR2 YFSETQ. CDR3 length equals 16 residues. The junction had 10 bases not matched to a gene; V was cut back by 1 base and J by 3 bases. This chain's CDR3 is CASSLWTAGVGYEQYF. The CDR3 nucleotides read TGCGCCAGCAGCTTGTGGACGGCGGGGGTAGGCTACGAGCAGTACTTC.

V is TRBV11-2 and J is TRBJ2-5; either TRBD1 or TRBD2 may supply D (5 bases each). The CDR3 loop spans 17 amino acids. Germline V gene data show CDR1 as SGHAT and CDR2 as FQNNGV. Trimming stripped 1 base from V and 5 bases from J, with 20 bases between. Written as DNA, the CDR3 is TGTGCCAGCAGCTTAGGGCCTGGGGGATCGGCAAGTGAGACCCAGTACTTC. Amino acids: CASSLGPGGSASETQYF. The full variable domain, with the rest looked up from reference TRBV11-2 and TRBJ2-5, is EAGVAQSPRYKIIEKRQSVAFWCNPISGHATLYWYQQILGQGPKLLIQFQNNGVVDDSQLPKDRFSAERLKGVDSTLKIQPAKLEDSAVYLCASSLGPGGSASETQYFGPGTRLLVL.

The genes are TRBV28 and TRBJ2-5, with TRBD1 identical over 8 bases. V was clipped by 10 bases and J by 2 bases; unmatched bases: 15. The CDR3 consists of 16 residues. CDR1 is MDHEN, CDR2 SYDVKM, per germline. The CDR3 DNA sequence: TGTGCCACCCTGTGGGGGTCAGGGGGCCCTCAAGAGACCCAGTACTTC. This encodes CATLWGSGGPQETQYF.

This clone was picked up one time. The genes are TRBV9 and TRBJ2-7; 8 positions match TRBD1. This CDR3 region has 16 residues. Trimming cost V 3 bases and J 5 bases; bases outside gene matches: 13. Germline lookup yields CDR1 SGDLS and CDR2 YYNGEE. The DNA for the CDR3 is TGTGCCAGCAGCGCCACCCGCCAGGGGGCCTGGGACGAGCAGTACTTC. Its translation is CASSATRQGAWDEQYF.

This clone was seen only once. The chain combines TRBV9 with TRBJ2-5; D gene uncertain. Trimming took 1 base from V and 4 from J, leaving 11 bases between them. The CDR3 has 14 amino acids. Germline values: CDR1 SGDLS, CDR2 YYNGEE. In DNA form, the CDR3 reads TGTGCCAGCAGCGTATATGGGTCTGGAGAGACCCAGTACTTC. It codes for CASSVYGSGETQYF.

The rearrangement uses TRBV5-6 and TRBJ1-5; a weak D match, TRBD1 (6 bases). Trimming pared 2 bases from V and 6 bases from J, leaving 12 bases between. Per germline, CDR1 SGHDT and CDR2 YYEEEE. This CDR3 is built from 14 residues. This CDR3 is CASSFRGKAQPQHF. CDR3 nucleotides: TGTGCCAGCAGCTTCAGGGGTAAGGCTCAGCCCCAGCATTTT.